This TCR beta chain was sequenced for a study of T cells after yellow fever vaccination. Trimming took 4 bases from V and 6 from J; bases not matched to a gene: 14. Germline lookup yields CDR1 DFQATT and CDR2 SNEGSKA (reference sequence). The CDR3 runs to 16 residues. A note on this clonotype: Antigen unknown.

TCRdb called the 5' RACE reads again in MiXCR, with one record for every CDR3 protein. The sample yields just under 600,000 distinct CDR3 sequences, approximately 15% seen once. Study conclusions and caveats: The booster response re-showed most primary clones: around 97% CD4, around 90% CD8.

The chain carries TRBV20-1 and TRBJ1-5; 8 bases line up with TRBD1. This specimen was PBMCs, taken on the day of the yellow fever booster vaccination. The receptor was isolated from a man aged 25 to 40 who received the YFV17D yellow fever vaccine. This chain's CDR3 is CSATARGQGFGQPQHF. DNA for the CDR3: TGCAGTGCTACGGCCCGAGGACAGGGCTTCGGTCAGCCCCAGCATTTT.